These 3 T cell receptor beta chains were sequenced from one sample in a study of T cells in Graves' hyperthyroidism and ophthalmopathy (dated by TCRdb to the late 2010s). Library preparation was by multiplex PCR. TCRdb shows the sequencer as Illumina HiSeq 2000. TCR beta CDR3 regions were amplified from RNA transcripts. For the first round of RT-PCR on the TCR CDR3, the HTBI primer set was used together with the Qiagen OneStep RT-PCR kit. The raw public reads went through TCRdb reprocessing: fastp at Q25, MiXCR clone calling, in-frame beta chains kept. Each entry is one CDR3 protein sequence, shown with its most common DNA and genes. The sample profile shows approximately 430,000 distinct CDR3 sequences; less than 20% of them were found once. The ten largest make up 7.5% to 8% of the sample. The sample taken for sequencing was blood. The receptor set was obtained from a woman between 18 and 30 years old with Graves' hyperthyroidism.

This clonotype was picked up many times. The chain combines TRBV6-5 with TRBJ1-2; D not certain. This CDR3 is built from 12 residues. V lost 2 bases and J lost 8, with 9 bases in between. Germline assignment: CDR1 MNHEY and CDR2 SVGAGI. DNA for the CDR3: TGTGCCAGCAGTTACGATGCGTTAGGCTACACCTTC. Its protein is CASSYDALGYTF.

This clonotype was seen ten or more times. The chain is built from TRBV7-6 and TRBJ2-2; 7 nucleotides match TRBD2. Per the germline V gene, CDR1 is SGHVS and CDR2 is FNYEAQ. V lost 3 bases to trimming and J lost 1 base; unmatched junction nucleotides: 5. The CDR3 is 16 residues long. CDR3: CASSLSGRGNTGELFF. CDR3 nucleotides: TGTGCCAGCAGCTTGTCAGGGAGGGGGAACACCGGGGAGCTGTTTTTT.

This clonotype was found many times. J is TRBJ2-7 and V is TRBV29-1, with 9 bases fitting TRBD1. V gave up 4 bases and J gave up 3 bases; unmatched junction bases: 1. CDR3 size: 12 residues. The germline V gene has CDR1 SQVTM and CDR2 ANQGSEA. The CDR3 spells CSVVTGGYEQYF. The CDR3 region has the DNA TGCAGCGTTGTGACAGGGGGCTACGAGCAGTACTTC.